This TCR beta chain originates from a study of blood T cell repertoires in COVID-19. Germline lookup yields CDR1 LNHDA and CDR2 SQIVND (reference sequence). With 3 bases removed from V and 8 bases from J, the gap between germline ends came to 11 bases. CDR3 length: 13 amino acids. Authors' data handling: For nucleated cells, counts were estimated from reference gene primer amplification. Profiled with immunoSEQ multiplex PCR; TCRdb holds only in-frame clones, not every one. V and J calls and clone size are given by that table; D and trimming were obtained from the DNA. The table shows fewer than 250,000 clones, with approximately 84% occurring only once.

The V gene is TRBV19, the J gene TRBJ1-5; no firm D call. The sequencing sample was made of peripheral blood. This receptor was taken from a man between 45 and 60 years old with acute or convalescent COVID-19. The CDR3, as DNA: TGTGCCAGTAGTATTGTCTATTCGGAGCCCCAGCATTTT. It specifies CASSIVYSEPQHF. The whole variable domain, remainder taken from reference TRBV19 and TRBJ1-5, is DGGITQSPKYLFRKEGQNVTLSCEQNLNHDAMYWYRQDPGQGLRLIYYSQIVNDFQKGDIAEGYSVSREKKESFPLTVTSAQKNPTAFYLCASSIVYSEPQHFGDGTRLSIL.